The sample holds a few counts of the clone carrying this T cell receptor beta chain. The antigen is undetermined. Time point given: newly diagnosed GD, antithyroid drugs for less than 3 months. Extracted PBMC RNA gave rise to the TCR library. This sample was taken from a study of regulatory T cells in long-lasting Graves disease. Across the study: Antithyroid drugs had been taken by newly diagnosed Graves' patients for under 3 months. The study's findings and limits: Examination was confined to peripheral blood, excluding thyroid tissue.

In building TCR beta libraries, iRepertoire HTBI primers were used together with Arm-PCR of CDR3 regions. A single record per CDR3 protein comes from TCRdb applying MiXCR to the multiplex PCR reads. This table has approximately 560,000 distinct CDR3 sequences, about 16% appearing once. The germline gives CDR1 PRHDT, CDR2 FYEKMQ (reference sequence). The CDR3 is 15 amino acids. Trimming cost V 2 bases and J 0 bases, with 10 bases left between them. These same data were also listed under a study on T cells in Graves' hyperthyroidism and ophthalmopathy. That publication notes: A first-round RT-PCR of the TCR CDR3 used the HTBI primer set. Ophthalmopathy prediction by the model preceded onset by a median roughly 6.3 months.

The chain uses TRBV13 and TRBJ1-1; no clear D. Source: peripheral blood mononuclear cells (PBMCs), taken at new diagnosis, from a patient treated with antithyroid drugs. The receptor was isolated from a man between 18 and 29 years old with Graves disease. The CDR3 region is CASSLPRHLNTEAFF. The CDR3 DNA sequence: TGTGCCAGCAGCTTACCTCGACATTTGAACACTGAAGCTTTCTTT. Supplemented by reference TRBV13 and TRBJ1-1, the full variable domain reads AAGVIQSPRHLIKEKRETATLKCYPIPRHDTVYWYQQGPGQDPQFLISFYEKMQSDKGSIPDRFSAQQFSDYHSELNMSSLELGDSALYFCASSLPRHLNTEAFFGQGTRLTVV.